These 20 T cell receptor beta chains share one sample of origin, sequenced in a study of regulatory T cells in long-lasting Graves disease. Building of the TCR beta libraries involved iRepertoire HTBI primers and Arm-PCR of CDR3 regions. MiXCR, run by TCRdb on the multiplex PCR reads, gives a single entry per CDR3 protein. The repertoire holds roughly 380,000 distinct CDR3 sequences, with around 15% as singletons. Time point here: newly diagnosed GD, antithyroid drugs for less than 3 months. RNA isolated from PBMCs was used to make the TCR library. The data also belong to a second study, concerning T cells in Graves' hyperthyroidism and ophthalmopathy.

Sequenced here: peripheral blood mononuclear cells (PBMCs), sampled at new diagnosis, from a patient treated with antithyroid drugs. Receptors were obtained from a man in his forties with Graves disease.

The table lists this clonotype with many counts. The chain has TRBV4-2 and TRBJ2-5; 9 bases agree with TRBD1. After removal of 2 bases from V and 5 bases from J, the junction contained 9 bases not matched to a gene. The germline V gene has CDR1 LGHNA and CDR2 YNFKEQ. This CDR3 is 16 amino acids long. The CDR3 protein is CASSQPPGQGMETQYF. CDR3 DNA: TGTGCCAGCAGCCAACCCCCAGGACAGGGGATGGAGACCCAGTACTTC.

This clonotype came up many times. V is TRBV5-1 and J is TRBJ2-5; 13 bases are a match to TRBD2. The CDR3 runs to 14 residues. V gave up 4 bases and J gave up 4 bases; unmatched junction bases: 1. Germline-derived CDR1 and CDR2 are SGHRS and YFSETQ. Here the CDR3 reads CASSGTSGAETQYF. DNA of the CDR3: TGCGCCAGCAGCGGGACTAGCGGGGCAGAGACCCAGTACTTC.

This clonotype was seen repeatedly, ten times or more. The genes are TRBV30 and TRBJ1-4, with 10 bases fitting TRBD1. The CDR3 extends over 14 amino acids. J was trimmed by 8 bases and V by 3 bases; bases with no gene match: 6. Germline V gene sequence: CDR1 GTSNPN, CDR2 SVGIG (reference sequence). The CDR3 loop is CAWRRQGAEEKLFF. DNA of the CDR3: TGTGCCTGGAGGAGACAGGGGGCTGAGGAAAAACTGTTTTTT. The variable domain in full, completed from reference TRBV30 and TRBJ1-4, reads SQTIHQWPATLVQPVGSPLSLECTVEGTSNPNLYWYRQAAGRGLQLLFYSVGIGQISSEVPQNLSASRPQDRQFILSSKKLLLSDSGFYLCAWRRQGAEEKLFFGSGTQLSVL.

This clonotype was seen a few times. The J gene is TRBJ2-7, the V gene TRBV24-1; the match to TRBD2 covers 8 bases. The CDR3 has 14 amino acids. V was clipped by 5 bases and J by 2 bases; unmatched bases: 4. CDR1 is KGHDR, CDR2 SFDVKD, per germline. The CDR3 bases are TGTGCCACCAGTGCAGCGGGGGCAACCTACGAGCAGTACTTC. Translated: CATSAAGATYEQYF.

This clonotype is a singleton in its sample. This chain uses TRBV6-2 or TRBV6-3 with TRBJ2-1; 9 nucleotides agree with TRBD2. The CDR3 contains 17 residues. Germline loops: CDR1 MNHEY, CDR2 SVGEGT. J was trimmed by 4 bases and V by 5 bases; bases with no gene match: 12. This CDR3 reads CASSELAGGPGYNEQFF. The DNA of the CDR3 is TGTGCCAGCAGTGAACTCGCGGGAGGGCCGGGGTACAATGAGCAGTTCTTC.

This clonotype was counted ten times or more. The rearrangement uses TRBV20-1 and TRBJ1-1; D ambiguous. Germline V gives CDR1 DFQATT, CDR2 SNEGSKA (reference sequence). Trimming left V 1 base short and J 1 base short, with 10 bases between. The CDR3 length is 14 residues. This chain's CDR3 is CSARVLGSNTEAFF. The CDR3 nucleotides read TGCAGTGCTAGAGTGTTGGGGTCGAACACTGAAGCTTTCTTT.

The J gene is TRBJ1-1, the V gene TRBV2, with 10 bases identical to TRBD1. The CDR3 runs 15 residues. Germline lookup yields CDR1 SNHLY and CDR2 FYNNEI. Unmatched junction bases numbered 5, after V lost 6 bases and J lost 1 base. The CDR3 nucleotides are TGTGCCAGCAGCCCGACAGGGGGCGCGAACACTGAAGCTTTCTTT. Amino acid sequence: CASSPTGGANTEAFF.

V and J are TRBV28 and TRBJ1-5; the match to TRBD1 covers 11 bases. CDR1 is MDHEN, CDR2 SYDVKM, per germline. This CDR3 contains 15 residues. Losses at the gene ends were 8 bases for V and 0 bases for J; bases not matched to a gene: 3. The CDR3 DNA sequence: TGTGCCAGCGGACAGGGGGCTTATAGCAATCAGCCCCAGCATTTT. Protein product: CASGQGAYSNQPQHF.

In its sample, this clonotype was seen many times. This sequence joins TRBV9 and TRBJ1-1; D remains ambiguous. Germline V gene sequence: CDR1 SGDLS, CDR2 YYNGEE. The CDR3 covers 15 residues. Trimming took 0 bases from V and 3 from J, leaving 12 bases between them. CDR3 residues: CASSVGANRDTEAFF. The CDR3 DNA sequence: TGTGCCAGCAGCGTAGGTGCAAACCGGGACACTGAAGCTTTCTTT.

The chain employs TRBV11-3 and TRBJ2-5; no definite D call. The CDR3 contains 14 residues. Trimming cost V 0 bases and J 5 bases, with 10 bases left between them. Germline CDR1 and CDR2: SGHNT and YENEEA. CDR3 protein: CASSLDGPAETQYF. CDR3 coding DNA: TGTGCCAGCAGCTTAGATGGCCCCGCGGAGACCCAGTACTTC. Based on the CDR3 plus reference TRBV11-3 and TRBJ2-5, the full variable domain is EAGVVQSPRYKIIEKKQPVAFWCNPISGHNTLYWYLQNLGQGPELLIRYENEEAVDDSQLPKDRFSAERLKGVDSTLKIQPAELGDSAVYLCASSLDGPAETQYFGPGTRLLVL.

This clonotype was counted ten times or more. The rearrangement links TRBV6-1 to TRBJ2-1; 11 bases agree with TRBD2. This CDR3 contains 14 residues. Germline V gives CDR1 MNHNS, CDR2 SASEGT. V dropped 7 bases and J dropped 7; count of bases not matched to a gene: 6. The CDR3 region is CASKVAGGRNEQFF. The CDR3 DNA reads TGTGCCAGCAAGGTAGCGGGGGGGAGGAATGAGCAGTTCTTC.

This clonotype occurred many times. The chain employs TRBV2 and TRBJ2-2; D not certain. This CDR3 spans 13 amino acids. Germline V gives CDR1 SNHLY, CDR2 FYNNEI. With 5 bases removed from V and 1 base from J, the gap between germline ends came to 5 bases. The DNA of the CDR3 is TGTGCCAGCAGTTACAGGAACACCGGGGAGCTGTTTTTT. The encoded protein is CASSYRNTGELFF. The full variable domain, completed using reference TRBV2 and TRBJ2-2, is EPEVTQTPSHQVTQMGQEVILRCVPISNHLYFYWYRQILGQKVEFLVSFYNNEISEKSEIFDDQFSVERPDGSNFTLKIRSTKLEDSAMYFCASSYRNTGELFFGEGSRLTVL.

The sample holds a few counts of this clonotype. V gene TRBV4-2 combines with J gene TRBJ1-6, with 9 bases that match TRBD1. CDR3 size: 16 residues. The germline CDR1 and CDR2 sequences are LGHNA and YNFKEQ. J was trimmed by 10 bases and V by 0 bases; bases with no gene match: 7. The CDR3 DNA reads TGTGCCAGCAGCCAAGAAGGGGGGACAGGGAACTCACCCCTCCACTTT. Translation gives CASSQEGGTGNSPLHF.

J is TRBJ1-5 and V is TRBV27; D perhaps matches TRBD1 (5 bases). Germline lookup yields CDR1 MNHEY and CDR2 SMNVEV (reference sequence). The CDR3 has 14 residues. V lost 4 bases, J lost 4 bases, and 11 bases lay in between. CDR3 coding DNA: TGTGCCAGCAGTTCGGAGCAGGGAAATCAGCCCCAGCATTTT. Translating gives CASSSEQGNQPQHF.

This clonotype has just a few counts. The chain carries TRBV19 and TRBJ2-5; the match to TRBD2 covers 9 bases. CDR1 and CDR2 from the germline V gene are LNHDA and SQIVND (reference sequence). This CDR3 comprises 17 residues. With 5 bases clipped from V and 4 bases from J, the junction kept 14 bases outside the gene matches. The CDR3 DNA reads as TGTGCCAGTAGTGTGGACTTGCGGGGGGGGAGCCGAGAGACCCAGTACTTC. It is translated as CASSVDLRGGSRETQYF.

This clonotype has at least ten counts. The CDR3 DNA follows: TGTGCCAGCAGCCCTAGCCCAATTTCGTCCCCTGAAGCTTTCTTT. It specifies CASSPSPISSPEAFF. V gene TRBV9 combines with J gene TRBJ1-1, with D uncertain. From germline, CDR1 is SGDLS and CDR2 YYNGEE. The CDR3 is made up of 15 amino acids. The V end lost 4 bases, the J end lost 6 bases, and 19 bases lay between the germline ends.

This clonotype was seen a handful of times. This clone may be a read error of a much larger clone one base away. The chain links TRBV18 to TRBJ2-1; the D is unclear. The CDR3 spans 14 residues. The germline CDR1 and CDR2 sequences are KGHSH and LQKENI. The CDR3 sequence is CASSPPIGLETRYF. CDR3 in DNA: TGTGCCAGCTCACCACCGATAGGGCTGGAGACCCGGTACTTC.

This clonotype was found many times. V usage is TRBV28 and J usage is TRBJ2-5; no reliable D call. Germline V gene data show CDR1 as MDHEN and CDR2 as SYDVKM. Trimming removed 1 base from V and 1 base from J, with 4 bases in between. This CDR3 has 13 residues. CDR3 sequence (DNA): TGTGCCAGCAGTTTATACAGCCAAGAGACCCAGTACTTC. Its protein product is CASSLYSQETQYF.

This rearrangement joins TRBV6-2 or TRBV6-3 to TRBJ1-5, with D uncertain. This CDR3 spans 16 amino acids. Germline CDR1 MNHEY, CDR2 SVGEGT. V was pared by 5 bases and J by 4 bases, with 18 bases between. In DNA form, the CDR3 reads TGTGCCAGCAGTGATCCCCCGAGCGTTGGGAATCAGCCCCAGCATTTT. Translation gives CASSDPPSVGNQPQHF.

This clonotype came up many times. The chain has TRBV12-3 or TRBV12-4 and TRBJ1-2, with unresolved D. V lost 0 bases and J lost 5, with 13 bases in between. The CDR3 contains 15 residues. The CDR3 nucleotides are TGTGCCAGCAGTTTAGCTGCCACCGCGGGTTATGGCTACACCTTC. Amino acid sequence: CASSLAATAGYGYTF.